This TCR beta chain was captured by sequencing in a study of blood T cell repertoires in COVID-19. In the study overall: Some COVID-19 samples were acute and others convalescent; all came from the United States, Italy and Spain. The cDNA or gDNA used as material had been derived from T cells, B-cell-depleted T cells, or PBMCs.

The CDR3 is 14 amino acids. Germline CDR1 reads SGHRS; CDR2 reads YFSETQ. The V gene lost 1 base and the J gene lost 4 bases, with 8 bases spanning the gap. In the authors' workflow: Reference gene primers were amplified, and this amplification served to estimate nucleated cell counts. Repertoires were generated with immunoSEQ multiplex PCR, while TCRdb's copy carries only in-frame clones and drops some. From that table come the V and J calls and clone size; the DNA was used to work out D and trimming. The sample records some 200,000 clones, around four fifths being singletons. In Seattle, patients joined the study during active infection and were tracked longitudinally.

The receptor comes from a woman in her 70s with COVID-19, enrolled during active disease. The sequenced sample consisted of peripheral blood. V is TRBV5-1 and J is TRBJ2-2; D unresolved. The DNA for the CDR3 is TGCGCCAGCAGCTTGACAGAGCCCACCGGGGAGCTGTTTTTT. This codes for CASSLTEPTGELFF.